This T cell receptor beta chain was documented in a study of cytomegalovirus exposure and HLA in healthy donors. Note on this clone: Its antigen remains unknown.

The CDR3 has 14 residues. CDR1 is MNHNS, CDR2 SASEGT, per germline. V gave up 7 bases and J gave up 6 bases, with 13 bases separating them. Sequenced by immunoSEQ multiplex PCR; TCRdb stores in-frame clones only, minus some. Among about 130,000 clones listed, about 89% were seen once. Overall study findings and caveats: There were about 160 TCR beta chains listed as cytomegalovirus-associated.

This chain links TRBV6-1 with TRBJ2-6; D is perhaps TRBD1 (6 bases). Sequencing used PBMCs. The receptor's source is a woman aged 18 to 35 in good health and CMV-seronegative. CDR3 protein: CASTRTVAANVLTF. In DNA form, the CDR3 reads TGTGCCAGCACTAGGACAGTTGCGGCCAACGTCCTGACTTTC.